What follows are 14 T cell receptor beta chains derived from one specimen sequenced in a study of blood T cell repertoires in COVID-19. Only in-frame clones appear in the TCRdb table, and some are missing; sequencing was by immunoSEQ multiplex PCR. The sample records around 170,000 clones, 84% being singletons. Sample: peripheral blood. These receptor sequences come from a man aged 25 to 40 with active or convalescent COVID-19.

The chain links TRBV3-1 (or the pseudogene TRBV3-2) to TRBJ1-6; D is undetermined. CDR3 length: 14 amino acids. Germline V lookup: CDR1 LGHDT, CDR2 YNNKEL (reference sequence). V lost 5 bases, J lost 5 bases, and 10 bases lay in between. The CDR3 loop is CASSAWQDNSPLHF. CDR3 nucleotide sequence: TGTGCCAGCAGCGCCTGGCAGGATAATTCACCCCTCCACTTT.

The V call is TRBV7-5, the J call TRBJ2-2; the D call of TRBD2 is as the table states it, not checked on the DNA. TRBV7-5 is a known pseudogene. The CDR3 has 17 residues. The CDR3 bases are TGTGTCAGAACCTTTAGCGGGGGGGCTTCAAACACCGGGGAGCTGTTTTTT. Translated: CVRTFSGGASNTGELFF.

The rearrangement links TRBV7-9 to TRBJ2-1, with 7 bases matching TRBD1. The CDR3 has 15 residues. With V trimmed by 5 bases and J by 10 bases, 14 bases remained unmatched. Germline-derived CDR1 and CDR2 are SEHNR and FQNEAQ (reference sequence). The CDR3 coding sequence is TGTGCCAGCAGCCACTCCGGGACAGTACTACGGGAGCAGTTCTTC. The encoded protein is CASSHSGTVLREQFF. The full variable domain, rest sourced from reference TRBV7-9 and TRBJ2-1, is DTGVSQNPRHKITKRGQNVTFRCDPISEHNRLYWYRQTLGQGPEFLTYFQNEAQLEKSRLLSDRFSAERPKGSFSTLEIQRTEQGDSAMYLCASSHSGTVLREQFFGPGTRLTVL.

This clone was counted a few times. The chain uses TRBV5-5 and TRBJ1-3; D not resolved. The V gene's germline CDR1 is SGHKS and CDR2 YYEKEE (reference sequence). This CDR3 contains 18 residues. The ends were cut back, 0 bases at V and 4 bases at J, with 20 bases in the middle. The CDR3 DNA follows: TGTGCCAGCAGCTTGGCGCCCACGGGGAGTACTTGGGGAAACACCATATATTTT. Protein product: CASSLAPTGSTWGNTIYF.

This clone was recorded a few times. The rearrangement links TRBV20-1 to TRBJ1-2; 11 bases are a match to TRBD1. The CDR3 contains 13 residues. V lost 3 bases, J lost 12 bases, and 9 bases stayed unmatched. Germline V gene sequence: CDR1 DFQATT, CDR2 SNEGSKA (reference sequence). CDR3 bases: TGCAGTGCTAGTGATGGGACAGGGGGAAGAAACACCTTC. Its translation is CSASDGTGGRNTF.

The chain is built from TRBV10-3 and TRBJ2-3, with D possibly being TRBD1 (5 bases). The V end was cut by 8 bases, the J end by 5 bases, with 14 bases between. There are 13 residues in the CDR3. CDR1 is ENHRY and CDR2 is SYGVKD in the germline V gene. As DNA, the CDR3 is TGTGCCATCTTACACAACAGGCAAGATACGCAGTATTTT. This codes for CAILHNRQDTQYF.

The chain recombines TRBV7-2 with TRBJ2-1; D uncertain. The V gene lost 3 bases and the J gene lost 1 base, with 10 bases spanning the gap. CDR1 and CDR2 (germline): SGHTA, FQGNSA. This CDR3 spans 15 amino acids. CDR3 coding DNA: TGTGCCAGCAGCTTCAGGCCCGTATCCTACAATGAGCAGTTCTTC. It codes for CASSFRPVSYNEQFF.

The chain recombines TRBV28 with TRBJ2-7, with unresolved D. V was shortened by 7 bases and J by 6 bases, with 16 bases between the two germline ends. The CDR3 length is 13 residues. Germline CDR1 is MDHEN and CDR2 is SYDVKM. This chain's CDR3 is CASTTARVGEQYV. The CDR3 DNA follows: TGTGCCAGCACCACCGCTCGGGTGGGCGAGCAGTACGTC.

The chain recombines TRBV10-3 with TRBJ2-3, with 7 nucleotides matching TRBD1. Per the germline V gene, CDR1 is ENHRY and CDR2 is SYGVKD. The CDR3 covers 14 residues. After removal of 8 bases from V and 2 bases from J, the junction contained 7 bases not matched to a gene. The CDR3: CAIGRDSHTDTQYF. The DNA for the CDR3 is TGTGCCATCGGCCGGGACAGCCACACAGATACGCAGTATTTT.

The rearrangement links TRBV6-1 to TRBJ1-5; no firm D call. The CDR3 runs to 17 residues. The germline V and J ends were trimmed by 4 bases and 2 bases, with 18 bases remaining between them. CDR1 MNHNS and CDR2 SASEGT come from the germline V gene. The CDR3, as DNA: TGTGCCAGCAGTGGGATGGCCGCGGTCTTGGGCAATCAGCCCCAGCATTTT. It is translated as CASSGMAAVLGNQPQHF.

As DNA, the CDR3 is TGTGCCTGGAGTGTACTCTCCCGGGTTGGCAGGGCAAGTCCTAATTCACCCCTCCACTTT. Translated: CAWSVLSRVGRASPNSPLHF. The rearrangement joins TRBV30 to TRBJ1-6; TRBD1 is a possible D gene (5 bases). Germline values: CDR1 GTSNPN, CDR2 SVGIG (reference sequence). The CDR3 totals 20 residues. V lost 0 bases and J 6 bases, leaving 27 bases between the germline ends.

The chain uses TRBV4-2 and TRBJ2-1, with 12 bases aligning to TRBD2. The V and J ends lost 0 bases and 4 bases, in that order; junction bases with no gene match: 1. Germline V gene lookup returns CDR1 LGHNA and CDR2 YNFKEQ. This CDR3 comprises 16 residues. For the CDR3, the DNA is TGTGCCAGCAGCCAAGACCTAGCGGGAGGGTACAATGAGCAGTTCTTC. This gives the protein CASSQDLAGGYNEQFF.

The chain uses TRBV30 and TRBJ2-3; D uncertain. V shed 1 base and J shed 2 bases, with 19 bases lying between them. Germline V gives CDR1 GTSNPN, CDR2 SVGIG (reference sequence). The CDR3 extends over 17 amino acids. The CDR3 loop is CAWSALDAGLHTDTQYF. CDR3 in DNA: TGTGCCTGGAGTGCTCTCGACGCAGGATTACACACAGATACGCAGTATTTT.

The chain joins TRBV18 to TRBJ1-1; D is perhaps TRBD1 (6 bases). Germline V lookup: CDR1 KGHSH, CDR2 LQKENI. The CDR3 covers 15 residues. With 8 bases removed from V and 1 base from J, the gap between germline ends came to 17 bases. The CDR3 coding sequence is TGTGCCAGCCAACGGGGGGGGCATAGGAACACTGAAGCTTTCTTT. Its protein is CASQRGGHRNTEAFF.